The next 8 T cell receptor beta chains were all read from a single sample in a study of shared clonotypes between healthy human individuals. Clones were read by immunoSEQ multiplex PCR, and TCRdb kept only the in-frame ones, dropping some. The data contain about 2 million clones, over 85% of them seen just once; the ten biggest clones take up 0.1% to 0.15%. Specimen: naive CD4+ T cells sorted from blood. The subset here: CD45RA+ positively selected. These receptors were collected from a man aged 18 to 30 in good health.

The chain recombines TRBV6-1 with TRBJ1-4; D gene ambiguous. The germline V and J ends were trimmed by 8 bases and 6 bases, with 10 bases remaining between them. Germline CDR1 MNHNS, CDR2 SASEGT. The CDR3 totals 12 residues. The CDR3 loop is CASLSSYEKLFF. The DNA for the CDR3 is TGTGCCAGCTTATCTTCGTATGAAAAACTGTTTTTT.

The rearrangement joins TRBV5-1 to TRBJ2-7; 7 bases agree with TRBD1. CDR1 is SGHRS, CDR2 YFSETQ, per germline. Trimming took 4 bases from V and 5 from J; bases not matched to a gene: 9. The CDR3 runs to 14 residues. CDR3 sequence (DNA): TGCGCCAGCAGCCCCGGACAGGCTGTCAACGAGCAGTACTTC. This encodes CASSPGQAVNEQYF.

The chain carries TRBV27 and TRBJ1-2; D not certain. The CDR3 spans 16 residues. Germline V gene data show CDR1 as MNHEY and CDR2 as SMNVEV (reference sequence). Trimming cost V 2 bases and J 3 bases, with 16 bases left between them. CDR3 amino acids: CASSLKLPPWHYGYTF. The CDR3 DNA follows: TGTGCCAGCAGTTTAAAATTGCCTCCATGGCACTATGGCTACACCTTC.

Notes on this clone: Mismatch with germline at one junction end may stem from a read error. The chain couples TRBV5-4 to TRBJ2-7, with 14 bases that match TRBD2. Per germline, CDR1 SGHNT and CDR2 YYREEE (reference sequence). There are 15 residues in the CDR3. The CDR3 bases are TGTGCCAGCACCTTGGGACTAGCGGGAGCGAACGAGCAGTACTTC. Protein: CASTLGLAGANEQYF.

The chain recombines TRBV28 with TRBJ2-3; 8 nucleotides match TRBD2. Trimming at V came to 5 bases and at J to 0 bases, leaving 4 bases not matched to a gene. Germline V lookup: CDR1 MDHEN, CDR2 SYDVKM. This CDR3 comprises 15 residues. CDR3 protein: CASSVSGGSTDTQYF. The DNA of the CDR3 is TGTGCCAGCAGTGTAAGCGGGGGCAGCACAGATACGCAGTATTTT.

The chain combines TRBV5-1 with TRBJ1-3; no clear D. Between the trimmed V and J ends, which lost 4 bases and 0 bases, there was a span of 11 bases. Germline V gene lookup returns CDR1 SGHRS and CDR2 YFSETQ. This CDR3 has 15 residues. CDR3 coding DNA: TGCGCCAGCAGCCCCGACCTGAGCTCTGGAAACACCATATATTTT. This gives the protein CASSPDLSSGNTIYF.

Details on this clone: Other nucleotide sequences from this sample produce the same CDR3. V gene TRBV4-1 combines with J gene TRBJ2-3; 9 nucleotides match TRBD1. The ends lost 0 bases at V and 3 bases at J; junction bases unmatched: 4. Looked up from germline, CDR1 is MGHRA and CDR2 is YSYEKL. This CDR3 spans 16 amino acids. The CDR3 region is CASSQETGGSTDTQYF. DNA for the CDR3: TGCGCCAGCAGCCAAGAGACAGGGGGATCGACAGATACGCAGTATTTT.

This clone appeared a single time. This chain connects TRBV5-1 to TRBJ2-1, with 10 bases lining up with TRBD2. Losses at the gene ends were 1 base for V and 4 bases for J; bases not matched to a gene: 5. The germline V gene has CDR1 SGHRS and CDR2 YFSETQ. The CDR3 runs 16 residues. The CDR3 DNA reads TGCGCCAGCAGCTTGCGTACTAGCGGGGAGTACAATGAGCAGTTCTTC. Residues: CASSLRTSGEYNEQFF.